Below are 22 T cell receptor beta chains sequenced from a single sample in a study of blood T cell repertoires in COVID-19. The protocol was immunoSEQ multiplex PCR, while the TCRdb copy is restricted to in-frame clones and leaves out a portion. The sample includes 300,000 to 450,000 clones, approximately 89% seen only once; the top ten take about 1.9%. Source material: PBMCs or T cells enriched from blood (not recorded which). The receptors shown here come from a man aged 40-55 years in a cohort exposed to, infected with or recovered from COVID-19 (not recorded which).

The J gene is TRBJ2-3, the V gene TRBV5-1; 7 nucleotides align to TRBD2. With 1 base clipped from V and 2 bases from J, the junction kept 10 bases outside the gene matches. CDR3 size: 17 residues. The germline gives CDR1 SGHRS, CDR2 YFSETQ. The DNA for the CDR3 is TGCGCCAGCAGCTTGATCCCTAGCGGACTATCCACAGATACGCAGTATTTT. It specifies CASSLIPSGLSTDTQYF.

V and J are TRBV29-1 and TRBJ1-3; TRBD1 matches 8 bases. Germline CDR1 and CDR2: SQVTM and ANQGSEA. This CDR3 region has 14 residues. J lost 2 bases, V lost 6 bases, and 6 bases had no gene match. The CDR3 spells CSVALDRAGNTIYF. The CDR3 DNA reads TGCAGCGTGGCCCTGGACAGGGCTGGAAACACCATATATTTT.

The chain has TRBV28 and TRBJ2-3; 7 bases are a match to TRBD2. V dropped 6 bases and J dropped 4; count of bases not matched to a gene: 10. The CDR3 extends over 15 amino acids. In germline, CDR1 is MDHEN, CDR2 SYDVKM. The CDR3 loop reads CASSWYGEGADTQYF. CDR3 nucleotide sequence: TGTGCCAGCAGCTGGTACGGGGAGGGCGCAGATACGCAGTATTTT.

The V call is TRBV5-4, the J call TRBJ2-2, with TRBD1 matching over 7 bases. The V and J ends lost 4 bases and 1 base, in that order; junction bases with no gene match: 4. This CDR3 comprises 15 residues. Looked up from germline, CDR1 is SGHNT and CDR2 is YYREEE (reference sequence). The CDR3 spells CASSPDRRNTGELFF. The DNA of the CDR3 is TGTGCCAGCAGCCCGGACAGGCGGAACACCGGGGAGCTGTTTTTT.

The rearrangement links TRBV5-1 to TRBJ1-2; a possible D gene is TRBD1 (5 bases). Deletions cut 1 base from V and 7 bases from J, with 14 bases between. Germline V gives CDR1 SGHRS, CDR2 YFSETQ. This CDR3 spans 14 amino acids. The CDR3 region is CASSLLGETGGYTF. CDR3 nucleotide sequence: TGCGCCAGCAGCTTGTTAGGGGAAACTGGTGGCTACACCTTC.

The chain uses TRBV27 and TRBJ2-5, with 11 bases lining up with TRBD1. The V and J ends lost 5 bases and 4 bases, in that order; junction bases with no gene match: 6. This CDR3 is built from 15 residues. Per the germline V gene, CDR1 is MNHEY and CDR2 is SMNVEV (reference sequence). CDR3 in amino acids: CASSSGQGAGETQYF. Here the CDR3 DNA reads TGTGCCAGCAGTAGCGGACAGGGGGCCGGAGAGACCCAGTACTTC.

This sequence joins TRBV3-1 (or the pseudogene TRBV3-2) and TRBJ1-5; 7 nucleotides agree with TRBD1. Germline V lookup: CDR1 LGHDT, CDR2 YNNKEL (reference sequence). This CDR3 is built from 14 residues. V lost 5 bases, J lost 3 bases, and 4 bases stayed unmatched. The CDR3: CASSSGQFNQPQHF. CDR3 sequence (DNA): TGTGCCAGCAGCTCGGGACAGTTCAATCAGCCCCAGCATTTT.

The chain joins TRBV10-3 to TRBJ1-1; 7 nucleotides line up with TRBD1. Germline V gene data show CDR1 as ENHRY and CDR2 as SYGVKD. The CDR3 covers 13 residues. With 6 bases clipped from V and 1 base from J, the junction kept 2 bases outside the gene matches. The chain's CDR3 is CAIRGGQNTEAFF. CDR3 nucleotide sequence: TGTGCCATCAGAGGGGGCCAGAACACTGAAGCTTTCTTT.

CDR3 DNA sequence: TGTGCCAGCAGTGACAGGGGGCAAAATTCACCCCTCCACTTT. Amino acid sequence: CASSDRGQNSPLHF. The chain couples TRBV6-1 to TRBJ1-6; 8 positions match TRBD1. The CDR3 spans 14 residues. J lost 7 bases, V lost 3 bases, and 2 bases had no gene match. Germline V CDR1 and CDR2: MNHNS, SASEGT.

This clone was recorded only once. The chain uses TRBV19 and TRBJ2-5; a weak D match, TRBD2 (7 bases). This CDR3 comprises 13 residues. Germline CDR1 reads LNHDA; CDR2 reads SQIVND (reference sequence). The V gene lost 8 bases and the J gene lost 2 bases, with 12 bases spanning the gap. CDR3 nucleotides: TGTGCCAGTTCCGGGGGGCTACAAGAGACCCAGTACTTC. This encodes CASSGGLQETQYF.

With respect to this clone: Other DNA sequences in this sample translate to the same CDR3. The V and J genes are TRBV18 and TRBJ2-1; 12 bases are shared with TRBD2. Germline V gene lookup returns CDR1 KGHSH and CDR2 LQKENI. V gave up 2 bases and J gave up 6 bases; unmatched junction bases: 2. This CDR3 comprises 15 residues. This chain's CDR3 is CASSPASGRGNEQFF. CDR3 sequence (DNA): TGTGCCAGCTCACCAGCTAGCGGGAGGGGCAATGAGCAGTTCTTC.

V is TRBV2 and J is TRBJ2-1, with D tentatively TRBD1 (5 bases). Germline assignment: CDR1 SNHLY and CDR2 FYNNEI. The CDR3 covers 13 residues. Between the trimmed V and J ends, which lost 5 bases and 5 bases, there was a span of 10 bases. The CDR3 coding sequence is TGTGCCAGCAGTACAGGTGGGAACAATGAGCAGTTCTTC. Encoded protein: CASSTGGNNEQFF. Supplemented by reference TRBV2 and TRBJ2-1, the full variable domain reads EPEVTQTPSHQVTQMGQEVILRCVPISNHLYFYWYRQILGQKVEFLVSFYNNEISEKSEIFDDQFSVERPDGSNFTLKIRSTKLEDSAMYFCASSTGGNNEQFFGPGTRLTVL.

The chain has TRBV10-1 and TRBJ1-1; 10 bases align to TRBD1. V lost 5 bases, J lost 11 bases, and 8 bases stayed unmatched. The CDR3 has 13 residues. Germline lookup yields CDR1 WNHNN and CDR2 SYGVQD (reference sequence). The CDR3 nucleotides are TGCGCCAGCAGTCCTCGGACAGGGGGAATGGCTTTCTTT. It encodes CASSPRTGGMAFF.

V is TRBV7-9 and J is TRBJ2-7; D remains ambiguous. CDR3 size: 13 residues. Trimming pared 3 bases from V and 1 base from J, leaving 7 bases between. From germline, CDR1 is SEHNR and CDR2 FQNEAQ (reference sequence). CDR3 loop: CASSFAGSYEQYF. Written as DNA, the CDR3 is TGTGCCAGCAGCTTTGCCGGTTCCTACGAGCAGTACTTC.

V is TRBV2 and J is TRBJ1-4; D not certain. The CDR3 runs to 14 residues. CDR1 is SNHLY, CDR2 FYNNEI, per germline. With 6 bases removed from V and 0 bases from J, the gap between germline ends came to 8 bases. Written as DNA, the CDR3 is TGTGCCAGCAGGGAGGTGGCAACTAATGAAAAACTGTTTTTT. Amino acids: CASREVATNEKLFF.

The genes are TRBV19 and TRBJ1-4; 8 nucleotides match TRBD1. V gave up 5 bases and J gave up 10 bases; unmatched junction bases: 6. The CDR3 length is 13 residues. In germline, CDR1 is LNHDA, CDR2 SQIVND (reference sequence). For the CDR3, the DNA is TGTGCCAGTAGTCGGCAGGGGGCCGGAAAACTGTTTTTT. It yields the protein CASSRQGAGKLFF.

The rearrangement uses TRBV5-1 and TRBJ1-5, with D possibly being TRBD1 (5 bases). The CDR3 is made up of 15 amino acids. Between the trimmed V and J ends, which lost 3 bases and 2 bases, there was a span of 12 bases. Germline values: CDR1 SGHRS, CDR2 YFSETQ. The CDR3 reads CASSSSGGGNQPQHF. The CDR3 nucleotides read TGCGCCAGCAGCTCATCCGGGGGAGGCAATCAGCCCCAGCATTTT.

This clone came up a few times. The chain employs TRBV28 and TRBJ1-5; 9 bases line up with TRBD1. Germline CDR1 MDHEN, CDR2 SYDVKM. The length of the CDR3 is 14 residues. Trimming at V came to 6 bases and at J to 6 bases, leaving 6 bases not matched to a gene. The CDR3 bases are TGTGCCAGCAGGACAGGGGGTGAACTTCAGCCCCAGCATTTT. Translating gives CASRTGGELQPQHF.

This clone was seen just once. V gene TRBV10-3 combines with J gene TRBJ1-4; TRBD1 matches 7 bases. The V gene end was trimmed by 6 bases and the J gene end by 7 bases; junction bases not matched to a gene: 8. The CDR3 totals 14 residues. CDR1 and CDR2 (germline): ENHRY, SYGVKD. The CDR3 loop reads CAISEGALGEKLFF. The CDR3 region has the DNA TGTGCCATCAGCGAGGGGGCGTTGGGTGAAAAACTGTTTTTT.

V is TRBV27 and J is TRBJ2-7; D gene uncertain. Germline V gene lookup returns CDR1 MNHEY and CDR2 SMNVEV (reference sequence). This CDR3 is built from 13 residues. V lost 8 bases, J lost 3 bases, and 14 bases lay in between. DNA of the CDR3: TGTGCCAGCTCCGAGGCCAAGGACTACGAGCAGTACTTC. Translating it yields CASSEAKDYEQYF.

The CDR3 loop reads CSVRGGVNQPQHF. CDR3 in DNA: TGCAGCGTCCGGGGGGGGGTCAATCAGCCCCAGCATTTT. The chain employs TRBV29-1 and TRBJ1-5; perhaps TRBD1 as D (5 bases). CDR1 and CDR2 from the germline V gene are SQVTM and ANQGSEA. V was trimmed by 6 bases and J by 3 bases, leaving 12 bases between them. The CDR3 spans 13 residues. The full variable domain, in which reference TRBV29-1 and TRBJ1-5 provide the parts outside the CDR3, is SAVISQKPSRDICQRGTSLTIQCQVDSQVTMMFWYRQQPGQSLTLIATANQGSEATYESGFVIDKFPISRPNLTFSTLTVSNMSPEDSSIYLCSVRGGVNQPQHFGDGTRLSIL.

V is TRBV2 and J is TRBJ2-7, with a tentative D call TRBD1 (5 bases). The CDR3 runs 13 residues. Germline V gene data show CDR1 as SNHLY and CDR2 as FYNNEI. Trimming pared 5 bases from V and 2 bases from J, leaving 10 bases between. CDR3 DNA: TGTGCCAGCAGTTGGACAAAAACCTACGAGCAGTACTTC. Its translation: CASSWTKTYEQYF.